This T cell receptor beta chain was profiled in a study of cytomegalovirus exposure and HLA in healthy donors. Study-wide points: Data from an earlier analysis indicated that most TCR beta V segments were productive either about 87% or about 30% of the time. Available immune exposure information was restricted to CMV serostatus only.

CDR1 is SGHRS and CDR2 is YFSETQ in the germline V gene. The V gene end was trimmed by 2 bases and the J gene end by 4 bases; junction bases not matched to a gene: 2. The CDR3 contains 14 residues. For this clone: Its antigen is still unknown.

PCR primers comprised 60 Vbeta and 13 Jbeta primers. The table came from immunoSEQ multiplex PCR; TCRdb's copy has only in-frame clones and leaves some out. The sample has 90,000 to 140,000 clones; approximately 70% are singletons. The sample consisted of PBMCs. The V gene is TRBV5-1, the J gene TRBJ1-3; 8 bases are shared with TRBD1. The origin of this receptor is a man younger than 45 in good health and CMV-seronegative. The CDR3 is CASSFRTGGNTIYF. CDR3 sequence (DNA): TGCGCCAGCAGCTTCAGGACAGGGGGAAACACCATATATTTT. The variable domain in full, with the rest retrieved from reference TRBV5-1 and TRBJ1-3, is KAGVTQTPRYLIKTRGQQVTLSCSPISGHRSVSWYQQTPGQGLQFLFEYFSETQRNKGNFPGRFSGRQFSNSRSEMNVSTLELGDSALYLCASSFRTGGNTIYFGEGSWLTVV.